This TCR beta chain was identified in a study of shared clonotypes between healthy human individuals. Between the trimmed V and J ends, which lost 1 base and 2 bases, there was a span of 9 bases. Germline-derived CDR1 and CDR2 are GTSNPN and SVGIG (reference sequence). The CDR3 spans 13 residues. Over several immunoSEQ plates, each subset's genomic DNA was distributed in even portions. TCRdb's copy holds only in-frame clones and misses some; the assay was immunoSEQ multiplex PCR. Counted here are hundreds of thousands of clones, around 77% occurring once; the ten biggest clones make up around 12%. The receptor comes from a woman aged 40 to 50 in good health. Some clones in this sample may be carry-over from other donors' samples. This rearrangement joins TRBV30 to TRBJ2-7, with no clear D. Specimen: PBMCs. CDR3 bases: TGTGCCTGGAGTGCCCTGATAGCCTACGAGCAGTACTTC. It is translated as CAWSALIAYEQYF.